This TCR beta chain was recorded in a study of long-term antiretroviral therapy in people with HIV. Study-level results: In HIV, the repertoires covered a tighter span of CDR3 lengths than in controls. Information on adherence, resistance and therapy changes was unavailable.

Per germline, CDR1 LNHNV and CDR2 YYDKDF (reference sequence). V gave up 1 base and J gave up 2 bases, with 9 bases separating them. The CDR3 is made up of 14 amino acids. Runs used v3.0 of the immunoSEQ assay and were done at survey level. The protocol was immunoSEQ multiplex PCR, while the TCRdb copy is restricted to in-frame clones and leaves out a portion. The sample has tens of thousands of clones, 84% seen once. Only United States sites treated participants with HIV. About this clone: Its antigen is undetermined.

This TCR was sampled from a man aged 18 to 29 with HIV. The V and J genes are TRBV15 and TRBJ2-7; TRBD1 is a possible D gene (5 bases). The specimen was unsorted PBMCs, collected 0.4 years after starting antiretroviral therapy. This CDR3 reads CATSRGTGTYEQYF. CDR3 coding DNA: TGTGCCACCAGCAGAGGAACAGGAACCTACGAGCAGTACTTC. Drawing the rest from reference TRBV15 and TRBJ2-7, the complete variable domain is DAMVIQNPRYQVTQFGKPVTLSCSQTLNHNVMYWYQQKSSQAPKLLFHYYDKDFNNEADTPDNFQSRRPNTSFCFLDIRSPGLGDTAMYLCATSRGTGTYEQYFGPGTRLTVT.